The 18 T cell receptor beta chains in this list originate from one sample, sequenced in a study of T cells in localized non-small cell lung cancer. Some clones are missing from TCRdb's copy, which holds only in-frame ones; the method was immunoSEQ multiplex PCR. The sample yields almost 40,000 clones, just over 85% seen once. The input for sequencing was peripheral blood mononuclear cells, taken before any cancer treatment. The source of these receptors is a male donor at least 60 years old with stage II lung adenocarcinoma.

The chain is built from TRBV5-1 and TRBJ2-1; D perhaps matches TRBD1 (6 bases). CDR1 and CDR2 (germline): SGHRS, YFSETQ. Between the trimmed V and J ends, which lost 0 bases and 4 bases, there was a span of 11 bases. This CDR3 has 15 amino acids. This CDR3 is CASSLGGGSYNEQFF. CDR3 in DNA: TGCGCCAGCAGCTTGGGAGGGGGAAGTTACAATGAGCAGTTCTTC.

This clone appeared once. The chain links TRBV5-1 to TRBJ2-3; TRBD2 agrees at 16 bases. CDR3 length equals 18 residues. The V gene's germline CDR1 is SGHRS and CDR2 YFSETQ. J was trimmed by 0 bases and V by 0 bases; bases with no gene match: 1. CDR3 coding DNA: TGCGCCAGCAGCTTGGGGGGACTAGCGGGAGGGAGCACAGATACGCAGTATTTT. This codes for CASSLGGLAGGSTDTQYF.

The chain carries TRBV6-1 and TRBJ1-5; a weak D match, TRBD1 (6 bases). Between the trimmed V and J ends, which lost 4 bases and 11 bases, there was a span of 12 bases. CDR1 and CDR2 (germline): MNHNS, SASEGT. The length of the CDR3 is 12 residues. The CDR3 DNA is TGTGCCAGCAGTGCCCGACAGGAAGCCCAGCATTTT. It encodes CASSARQEAQHF.

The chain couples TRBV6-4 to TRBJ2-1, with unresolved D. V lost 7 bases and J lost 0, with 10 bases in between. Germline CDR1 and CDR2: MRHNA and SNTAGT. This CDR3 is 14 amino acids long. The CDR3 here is CASMGKISYNEQFF. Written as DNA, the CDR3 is TGTGCCAGCATGGGGAAGATCTCCTACAATGAGCAGTTCTTC.

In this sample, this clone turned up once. This CDR3 reads CASSYSRANTEAFF. The CDR3 DNA follows: TGTGCCAGCAGTTACTCGAGGGCTAACACTGAAGCTTTCTTT. The chain is built from TRBV6-5 and TRBJ1-1; the D is unclear. Trimming shortened V by 0 bases and J by 2 bases, and 7 bases separated the two germline ends. Germline values: CDR1 MNHEY, CDR2 SVGAGI. This CDR3 region has 14 residues.

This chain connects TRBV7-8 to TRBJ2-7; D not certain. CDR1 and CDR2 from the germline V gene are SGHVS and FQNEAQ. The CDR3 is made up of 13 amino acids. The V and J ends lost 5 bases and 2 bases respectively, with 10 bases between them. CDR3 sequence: CASSLDRTYEQYF. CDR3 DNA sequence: TGTGCCAGCAGCCTGGACCGAACCTACGAGCAGTACTTC.

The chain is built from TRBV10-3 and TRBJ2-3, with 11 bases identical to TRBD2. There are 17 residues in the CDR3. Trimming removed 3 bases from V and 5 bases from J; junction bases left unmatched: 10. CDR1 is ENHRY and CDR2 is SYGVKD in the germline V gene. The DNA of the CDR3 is TGTGCCATCAGTGAAGGTGGGGAGGGGACTAGCGGAGATACGCAGTATTTT. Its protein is CAISEGGEGTSGDTQYF.

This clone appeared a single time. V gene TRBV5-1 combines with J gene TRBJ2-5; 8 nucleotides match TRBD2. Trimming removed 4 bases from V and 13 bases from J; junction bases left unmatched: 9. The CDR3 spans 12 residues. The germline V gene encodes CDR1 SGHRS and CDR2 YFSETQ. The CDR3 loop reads CASSPGGSGGYF. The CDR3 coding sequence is TGCGCCAGCAGCCCCGGAGGAAGCGGGGGGTACTTC.

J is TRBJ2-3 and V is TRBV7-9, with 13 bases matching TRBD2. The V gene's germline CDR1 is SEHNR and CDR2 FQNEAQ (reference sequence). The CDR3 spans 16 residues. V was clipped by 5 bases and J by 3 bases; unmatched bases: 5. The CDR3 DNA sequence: TGTGCCAGCAGCCTCAGGACTAGCGGGAGAACAGATACGCAGTATTTT. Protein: CASSLRTSGRTDTQYF.

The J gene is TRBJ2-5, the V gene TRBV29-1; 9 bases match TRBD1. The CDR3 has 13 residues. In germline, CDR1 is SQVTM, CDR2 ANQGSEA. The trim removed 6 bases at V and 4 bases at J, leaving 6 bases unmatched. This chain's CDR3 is CSVGDRVAETQYF. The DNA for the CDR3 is TGCAGCGTGGGGGACAGGGTTGCAGAGACCCAGTACTTC.

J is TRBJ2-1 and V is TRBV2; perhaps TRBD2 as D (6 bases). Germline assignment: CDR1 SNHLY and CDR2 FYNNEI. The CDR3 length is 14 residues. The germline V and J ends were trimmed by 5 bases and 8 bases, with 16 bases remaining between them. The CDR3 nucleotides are TGTGCCAGCAGTCACCGGACTATTCGCGATGAGCAGTTCTTC. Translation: CASSHRTIRDEQFF.

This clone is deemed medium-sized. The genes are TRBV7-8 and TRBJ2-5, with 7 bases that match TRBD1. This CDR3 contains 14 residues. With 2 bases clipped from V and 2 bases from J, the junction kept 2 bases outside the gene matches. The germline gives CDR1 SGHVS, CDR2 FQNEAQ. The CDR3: CASSLNRGQETQYF. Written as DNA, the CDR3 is TGTGCCAGCAGCTTAAACAGGGGTCAAGAGACCCAGTACTTC.

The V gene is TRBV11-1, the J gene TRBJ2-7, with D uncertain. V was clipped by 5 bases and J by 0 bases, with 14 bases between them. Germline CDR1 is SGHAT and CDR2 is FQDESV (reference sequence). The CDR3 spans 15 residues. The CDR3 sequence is CASSRGATSSYEQYF. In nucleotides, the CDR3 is TGTGCCAGCAGCCGCGGCGCTACAAGCTCCTACGAGCAGTACTTC. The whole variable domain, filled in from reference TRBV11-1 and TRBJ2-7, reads EAEVAQSPRYKITEKSQAVAFWCDPISGHATLYWYRQILGQGPELLVQFQDESVVDDSQLPKDRFSAERLKGVDSTLKIQPAELGDSAMYLCASSRGATSSYEQYFGPGTRLTVT.

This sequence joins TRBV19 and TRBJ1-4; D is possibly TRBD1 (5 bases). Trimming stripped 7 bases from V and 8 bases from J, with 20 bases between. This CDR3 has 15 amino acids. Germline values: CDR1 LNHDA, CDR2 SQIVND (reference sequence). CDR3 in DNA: TGTGCCAGTACTCCGGGACTTAGCGGCGGCGAAAAACTGTTTTTT. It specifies CASTPGLSGGEKLFF.

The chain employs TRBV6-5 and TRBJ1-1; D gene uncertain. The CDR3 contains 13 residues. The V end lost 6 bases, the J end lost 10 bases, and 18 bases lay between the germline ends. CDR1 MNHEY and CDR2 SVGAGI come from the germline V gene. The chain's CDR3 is CASSLEPNSGAFF. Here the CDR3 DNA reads TGTGCCAGCAGCCTGGAACCCAACAGCGGAGCTTTCTTT.

The CDR3 coding sequence is TGTGCCAGCAGCCCCTTCGAGGGTGGCGAGCAGTACTTC. As protein: CASSPFEGGEQYF. The chain recombines TRBV4-2 with TRBJ2-7; maybe TRBD2 (5 bases). Germline V gene lookup returns CDR1 LGHNA and CDR2 YNFKEQ. CDR3 length: 13 residues. The ends were cut back, 4 bases at V and 6 bases at J, with 13 bases in the middle.

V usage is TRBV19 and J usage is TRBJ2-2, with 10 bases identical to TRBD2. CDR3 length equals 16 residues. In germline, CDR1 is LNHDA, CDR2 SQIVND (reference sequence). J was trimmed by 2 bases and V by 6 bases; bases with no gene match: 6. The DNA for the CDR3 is TGTGCCAGTAGCCTCCTAGCGGGAGTCAACACCGGGGAGCTGTTTTTT. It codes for CASSLLAGVNTGELFF.

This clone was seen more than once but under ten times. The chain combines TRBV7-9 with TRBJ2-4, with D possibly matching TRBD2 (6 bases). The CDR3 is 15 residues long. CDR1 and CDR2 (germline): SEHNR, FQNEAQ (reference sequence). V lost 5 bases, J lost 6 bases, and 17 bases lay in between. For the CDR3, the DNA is TGTGCCAGCAGCGTGGGGGGACGGAGGGTAAACATTCAGTACTTC. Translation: CASSVGGRRVNIQYF.